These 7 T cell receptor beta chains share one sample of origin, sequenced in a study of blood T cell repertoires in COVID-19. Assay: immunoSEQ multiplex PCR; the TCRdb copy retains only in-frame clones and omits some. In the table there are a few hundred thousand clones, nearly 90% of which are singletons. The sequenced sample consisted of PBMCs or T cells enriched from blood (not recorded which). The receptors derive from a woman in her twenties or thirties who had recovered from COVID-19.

The CDR3 nucleotides read TGTGCCAGCAGTTACTCGTCAGGGAATCAGCCCCAGCATTTT. Translating it yields CASSYSSGNQPQHF. The chain uses TRBV6-7 and TRBJ1-5; weak D call: TRBD1 (5 bases). TRBV6-7 belongs to the ORF category, with a function that is uncertain. Trimming took off 0 bases at V and 4 bases at J, with 7 bases between the two ends. The CDR3 spans 14 residues.

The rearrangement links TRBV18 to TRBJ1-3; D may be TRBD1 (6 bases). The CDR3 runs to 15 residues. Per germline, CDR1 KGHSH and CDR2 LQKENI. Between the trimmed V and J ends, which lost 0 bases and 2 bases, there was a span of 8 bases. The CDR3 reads CASSPPGQPGNTIYF. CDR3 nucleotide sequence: TGTGCCAGCTCACCACCAGGACAGCCTGGAAACACCATATATTTT.

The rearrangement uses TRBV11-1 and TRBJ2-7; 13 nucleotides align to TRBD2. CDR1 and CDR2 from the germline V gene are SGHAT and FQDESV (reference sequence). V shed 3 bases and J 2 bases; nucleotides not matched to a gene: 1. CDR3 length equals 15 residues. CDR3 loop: CASSLGLAGTYEQYF. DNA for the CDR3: TGTGCCAGCAGCTTGGGACTAGCGGGAACCTACGAGCAGTACTTC. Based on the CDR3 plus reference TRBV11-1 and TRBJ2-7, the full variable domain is EAEVAQSPRYKITEKSQAVAFWCDPISGHATLYWYRQILGQGPELLVQFQDESVVDDSQLPKDRFSAERLKGVDSTLKIQPAELGDSAMYLCASSLGLAGTYEQYFGPGTRLTVT.

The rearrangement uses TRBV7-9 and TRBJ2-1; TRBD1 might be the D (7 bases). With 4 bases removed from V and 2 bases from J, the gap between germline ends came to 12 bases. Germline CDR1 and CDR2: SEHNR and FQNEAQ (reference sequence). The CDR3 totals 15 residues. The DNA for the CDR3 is TGTGCCAGCAGCTACGGAGGGGGCGCCTACAATGAGCAGTTCTTC. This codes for CASSYGGGAYNEQFF.

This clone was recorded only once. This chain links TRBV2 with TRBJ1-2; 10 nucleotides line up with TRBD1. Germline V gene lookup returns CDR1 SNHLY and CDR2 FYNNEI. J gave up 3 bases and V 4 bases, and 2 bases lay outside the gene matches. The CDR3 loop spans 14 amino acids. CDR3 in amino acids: CASSGQGADYGYTF. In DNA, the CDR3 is TGTGCCAGCAGTGGACAGGGGGCGGACTATGGCTACACCTTC.

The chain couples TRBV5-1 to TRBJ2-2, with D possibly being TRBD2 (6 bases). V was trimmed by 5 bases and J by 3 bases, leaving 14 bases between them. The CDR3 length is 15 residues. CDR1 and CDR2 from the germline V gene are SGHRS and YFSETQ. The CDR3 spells CASRQYGGDTGELFF. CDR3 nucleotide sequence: TGCGCCAGCAGACAGTATGGCGGGGACACCGGGGAGCTGTTTTTT.

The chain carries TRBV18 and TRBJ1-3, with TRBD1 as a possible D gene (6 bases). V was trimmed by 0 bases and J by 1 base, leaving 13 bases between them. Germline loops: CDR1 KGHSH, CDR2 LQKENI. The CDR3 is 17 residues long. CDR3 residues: CASSPPGARGSGNTIYF. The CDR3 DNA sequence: TGTGCCAGCTCACCACCAGGGGCCAGGGGATCTGGAAACACCATATATTTT.